These 28 T cell receptor beta chains came from one sample sequenced in a study of shared clonotypes between healthy human individuals. CD8 cells regarded as naive lacked CD45RO, were positively chosen for CCR7, and omitted terminally differentiated effector memory CD45RA+ cells. The method was immunoSEQ multiplex PCR; TCRdb's version includes in-frame clones alone and lacks a portion of them. Of some 2,000,000 clones in the sample, about 95% were seen once. The sample comprised naive CD8+ T cells sorted from blood. The receptors were sampled from a man younger than 35 in good health.

The CDR3 loop is CASSSTQGAGTEAFF. The CDR3 DNA reads as TGTGCCAGCAGCTCAACCCAGGGTGCGGGCACTGAAGCTTTCTTT. The V call is TRBV7-6, the J call TRBJ1-1; a possible D gene is TRBD1 (5 bases). V was clipped by 4 bases and J by 4 bases, with 16 bases between them. This CDR3 is 15 amino acids long. From germline, CDR1 is SGHVS and CDR2 FNYEAQ.

The chain recombines TRBV7-9 with TRBJ2-5; D is possibly TRBD2 (5 bases). The length of the CDR3 is 13 residues. The germline V and J ends were trimmed by 4 bases and 2 bases, with 8 bases remaining between them. Germline lookup yields CDR1 SEHNR and CDR2 FQNEAQ (reference sequence). CDR3 bases: TGTGCCAGCAGCTCGCGGGTTCAAGAGACCCAGTACTTC. The encoded protein is CASSSRVQETQYF.

The J gene is TRBJ2-7, the V gene TRBV4-3, with D possibly TRBD1 on 5 matching bases. Trimming took 0 bases from V and 4 from J, leaving 13 bases between them. Germline V gene lookup returns CDR1 LGHNA and CDR2 YSLEER. CDR3 length: 15 amino acids. The CDR3 reads CASSQENSGWYEQYF. CDR3 in DNA: TGCGCCAGCAGCCAAGAAAACTCAGGGTGGTACGAGCAGTACTTC.

This chain joins TRBV11-2 and TRBJ2-7; a weak D match, TRBD2 (6 bases). CDR1 SGHAT and CDR2 FQNNGV come from the germline V gene. V shed 1 base and J shed 2 bases, with 15 bases lying between them. CDR3 length: 16 residues. The CDR3 is CASSLGPSVQTYEQYF. The DNA of the CDR3 is TGTGCCAGCAGCTTAGGTCCTAGCGTACAAACCTACGAGCAGTACTTC.

A single count supports this clone. This chain connects TRBV4-3 to TRBJ2-5; 10 bases line up with TRBD1. J gave up 5 bases and V 2 bases, and 5 bases lay outside the gene matches. The germline CDR1 and CDR2 sequences are LGHNA and YSLEER. This CDR3 contains 15 residues. The CDR3 DNA reads TGCGCCAGCAGCCAATGGACAGGGGGTGCGGAGACCCAGTACTTC. Residues: CASSQWTGGAETQYF.

The chain links TRBV5-5 to TRBJ2-7; D not resolved. CDR1 is SGHKS and CDR2 is YYEKEE in the germline V gene (reference sequence). The CDR3 runs to 16 residues. V shed 0 bases and J shed 0 bases, with 13 bases lying between them. The CDR3 spells CASSLAIVATSYEQYF. CDR3 DNA: TGTGCCAGCAGCTTGGCCATAGTGGCGACCTCCTACGAGCAGTACTTC.

V and J are TRBV7-3 and TRBJ1-2; D unresolved. This CDR3 has 14 residues. Germline assignment: CDR1 SGHTA and CDR2 FQGTGA. Trimming pared 2 bases from V and 3 bases from J, leaving 10 bases between. DNA for the CDR3: TGTGCCAGCAGCTTATCGAGGGATGACTATGGCTACACCTTC. Protein product: CASSLSRDDYGYTF.

This chain links TRBV6-5 with TRBJ1-1; 7 nucleotides align to TRBD1. The CDR3 has 13 residues. CDR1 MNHEY and CDR2 SVGAGI come from the germline V gene. V dropped 6 bases and J dropped 5; count of bases not matched to a gene: 6. CDR3 coding DNA: TGTGCCAGCAGGGAGGGGGCGGGGACTGAAGCTTTCTTT. Its translation is CASREGAGTEAFF.

Comments on this clone: This same CDR3 is encoded by further DNA sequences in the sample. The chain combines TRBV9 with TRBJ2-7, with D possibly being TRBD2 (6 bases). This CDR3 spans 14 amino acids. Trimming shortened V by 0 bases and J by 2 bases, and 9 bases separated the two germline ends. Germline V gene lookup returns CDR1 SGDLS and CDR2 YYNGEE. DNA of the CDR3: TGTGCCAGCAGCGTAGGCGGGGTTCCCTACGAGCAGTACTTC. This encodes CASSVGGVPYEQYF.

The chain uses TRBV9 and TRBJ2-1; 10 bases align to TRBD2. Germline CDR1 and CDR2: SGDLS and YYNGEE. CDR3 length: 15 amino acids. Unmatched junction bases numbered 6, after V lost 4 bases and J lost 5 bases. The CDR3 region is CASSNSGGRNNEQFF. In DNA form, the CDR3 reads TGTGCCAGCAGCAATAGCGGGGGGAGGAACAATGAGCAGTTCTTC.

The chain combines TRBV5-5 with TRBJ2-7; TRBD1 agrees at 7 bases. The ends lost 3 bases at V and 3 bases at J; junction bases unmatched: 6. Germline V lookup: CDR1 SGHKS, CDR2 YYEKEE (reference sequence). The CDR3 totals 14 residues. CDR3 in amino acids: CASSWGTEHYEQYF. For the CDR3, the DNA is TGTGCCAGCAGCTGGGGGACAGAACACTACGAGCAGTACTTC.

The chain links TRBV27 to TRBJ2-2; no firm D call. Germline loops: CDR1 MNHEY, CDR2 SMNVEV (reference sequence). The length of the CDR3 is 17 residues. Trimming shortened V by 1 base and J by 2 bases, and 14 bases separated the two germline ends. The CDR3 region has the DNA TGTGCCAGCAGTTTATTGTTTTTGGCAGGTAACACCGGGGAGCTGTTTTTT. The encoded protein is CASSLLFLAGNTGELFF.

This chain connects TRBV7-6 to TRBJ2-7, with D possibly called TRBD1 or TRBD2 (5 bases each). The V gene's germline CDR1 is SGHVS and CDR2 FNYEAQ. The germline V and J ends were trimmed by 1 base and 2 bases, with 12 bases remaining between them. This CDR3 contains 15 residues. As DNA, the CDR3 is TGTGCCAGCAGCTTAGGCTCCGGGACCCCCTACGAGCAGTACTTC. Translation gives CASSLGSGTPYEQYF. The full variable domain, rest sourced from reference TRBV7-6 and TRBJ2-7, is GAGVSQSPRYKVTKRGQDVALRCDPISGHVSLYWYRQALGQGPEFLTYFNYEAQQDKSGLPNDRFSAERPEGSISTLTIQRTEQRDSAMYRCASSLGSGTPYEQYFGPGTRLTVT.

J is TRBJ2-3 and V is TRBV7-6; 10 bases map to TRBD2. V gave up 4 bases and J gave up 2 bases; unmatched junction bases: 6. This CDR3 comprises 16 residues. The V gene's germline CDR1 is SGHVS and CDR2 FNYEAQ. In nucleotides, the CDR3 is TGTGCCAGCAGCTCCCAGACTAGCGGGTACACAGATACGCAGTATTTT. Residues: CASSSQTSGYTDTQYF.

A word on this clone: Other DNA sequences in the sample encode the same CDR3. The chain recombines TRBV5-6 with TRBJ2-2, with D possibly TRBD1 on 5 matching bases. V lost 0 bases, J lost 3 bases, and 6 bases lay in between. This CDR3 comprises 14 residues. The V gene's germline CDR1 is SGHDT and CDR2 YYEEEE. This chain's CDR3 is CASSLEGDTGELFF. As DNA, the CDR3 is TGTGCCAGCAGCTTGGAAGGGGACACCGGGGAGCTGTTTTTT.

The chain employs TRBV27 and TRBJ2-7; D ambiguous. Germline lookup yields CDR1 MNHEY and CDR2 SMNVEV (reference sequence). The V end lost 5 bases, the J end lost 6 bases, and 11 bases lay between the germline ends. This CDR3 spans 12 amino acids. The CDR3 DNA reads TGTGCCAGCAGTACCTTAAGAAGCGAGCAGTACTTC. Translated, it gives CASSTLRSEQYF.

J is TRBJ1-6 and V is TRBV28, with D perhaps matching TRBD1 (5 bases). This CDR3 region has 15 residues. Per the germline V gene, CDR1 is MDHEN and CDR2 is SYDVKM. V was trimmed by 3 bases and J by 6 bases, leaving 12 bases between them. Written as DNA, the CDR3 is TGTGCCAGCAGTTTGGGACCTCAGGGTAATTCACCCCTCCACTTT. This sequence encodes CASSLGPQGNSPLHF.

J is TRBJ2-5 and V is TRBV12-5, with TRBD2 identical over 7 bases. V lost 1 base and J lost 3; bases outside the gene matches: 2. Germline V gene lookup returns CDR1 LGHNT and CDR2 FRNRAP. This CDR3 has 14 residues. The CDR3 sequence: CASGLGLAEETQYF. In DNA, the CDR3 is TGTGCTAGTGGTTTGGGACTAGCTGAAGAGACCCAGTACTTC.

The CDR3 reads CASSLLGETEAFF. In DNA form, the CDR3 reads TGTGCCAGCAGTTTATTAGGGGAAACTGAAGCTTTCTTT. The chain joins TRBV27 to TRBJ1-1; possible D gene TRBD1, 5 bases. Germline V CDR1 and CDR2: MNHEY, SMNVEV (reference sequence). Deletions cut 1 base from V and 5 bases from J, with 8 bases between. This CDR3 spans 13 amino acids.

The chain uses TRBV6-5 and TRBJ1-3; TRBD1 matches at 7 bases. V dropped 3 bases and J dropped 8; count of bases not matched to a gene: 10. The CDR3 runs 15 residues. Germline CDR1 reads MNHEY; CDR2 reads SVGAGI. The CDR3 protein is CASSYRGPGEDTIYF. The CDR3 coding sequence is TGTGCCAGCAGTTATAGGGGGCCTGGAGAAGACACCATATATTTT.

The chain links TRBV4-3 to TRBJ2-7; TRBD1 agrees at 8 bases. Germline assignment: CDR1 LGHNA and CDR2 YSLEER. This CDR3 has 15 residues. With V trimmed by 4 bases and J by 1 base, 6 bases remained unmatched. The CDR3 DNA follows: TGCGCCAGCAGCCCCGGACAGGGATCTTCCTACGAGCAGTACTTC. It specifies CASSPGQGSSYEQYF.

This chain joins TRBV28 and TRBJ2-7, with 10 bases that match TRBD2. Germline loops: CDR1 MDHEN, CDR2 SYDVKM. CDR3 size: 15 residues. J lost 5 bases, V lost 3 bases, and 7 bases had no gene match. Written as DNA, the CDR3 is TGTGCCAGCAGTTTCCAGTCTAGCGGGGGCCACGAGCAGTACTTC. This gives the protein CASSFQSSGGHEQYF. Full variable domain (missing parts from reference TRBV28 and TRBJ2-7): DVKVTQSSRYLVKRTGEKVFLECVQDMDHENMFWYRQDPGLGLRLIYFSYDVKMKEKGDIPEGYSVSREKKERFSLILESASTNQTSMYLCASSFQSSGGHEQYFGPGTRLTVT.

In its sample, this clone was seen a few times. Distinct nucleotide sequences in the sample also encode this CDR3. V usage is TRBV9 and J usage is TRBJ2-7; a possible D gene is TRBD2 (6 bases). Looked up from germline, CDR1 is SGDLS and CDR2 is YYNGEE. This CDR3 region has 15 residues. V lost 0 bases, J lost 0 bases, and 10 bases lay in between. CDR3 bases: TGTGCCAGCAGCGTAGGTTGGGGGGTCTCCTACGAGCAGTACTTC. This gives the protein CASSVGWGVSYEQYF.

This rearrangement joins TRBV9 to TRBJ2-3; 8 bases match TRBD2. CDR3 size: 15 residues. From germline, CDR1 is SGDLS and CDR2 YYNGEE. The ends lost 3 bases at V and 5 bases at J; junction bases unmatched: 8. CDR3 amino acids: CASSASGLGVDTQYF. The DNA of the CDR3 is TGTGCCAGCAGCGCATCGGGACTAGGTGTAGATACGCAGTATTTT.

This chain joins TRBV5-1 and TRBJ2-7; 7 nucleotides align to TRBD1. V lost 2 bases to trimming and J lost 2 bases; unmatched junction nucleotides: 4. The CDR3 loop spans 14 amino acids. From germline, CDR1 is SGHRS and CDR2 YFSETQ. CDR3 DNA sequence: TGCGCCAGCAGCTTCGGACAGGATCCCTACGAGCAGTACTTC. Encoded protein: CASSFGQDPYEQYF.

The chain joins TRBV15 to TRBJ1-3; D might be TRBD1 (6 bases). Trimming removed 0 bases from V and 2 bases from J, with 8 bases in between. Germline V lookup: CDR1 LNHNV, CDR2 YYDKDF (reference sequence). CDR3 length equals 15 residues. CDR3 amino acids: CATSREWTAGNTIYF. The DNA for the CDR3 is TGTGCCACCAGCAGAGAATGGACAGCTGGAAACACCATATATTTT.

The chain couples TRBV27 to TRBJ1-4; D is unclear. V lost 4 bases and J 0 bases, leaving 12 bases between the germline ends. From germline, CDR1 is MNHEY and CDR2 SMNVEV (reference sequence). The length of the CDR3 is 16 residues. CDR3 sequence reads: CASSYSYFTTNEKLFF. CDR3 sequence (DNA): TGTGCCAGCAGTTACTCATACTTTACAACTAATGAAAAACTGTTTTTT.

The genes are TRBV7-9 and TRBJ2-5; 10 nucleotides agree with TRBD2. Germline-derived CDR1 and CDR2 are SEHNR and FQNEAQ (reference sequence). This CDR3 region has 13 residues. The trim removed 7 bases at V and 3 bases at J, leaving 2 bases unmatched. The DNA of the CDR3 is TGTGCCAGCATCGGACTAGCGGAAGAGACCCAGTACTTC. As protein: CASIGLAEETQYF.